A single sample is the source of the 20 T cell receptor beta chains below, sequenced in a study of blood T cell repertoires in COVID-19. The protocol was immunoSEQ multiplex PCR, while the TCRdb copy is restricted to in-frame clones and leaves out a portion. The sample has about 190,000 clones; around 80% are singletons. Sequenced sample: peripheral blood. These receptors came from a woman of 80 years or more with active or convalescent COVID-19.

This clone appeared once. The gene calls are TRBV19 and TRBJ2-7; maybe TRBD2 (6 bases). The V end lost 1 base, the J end lost 3 bases, and 10 bases lay between the germline ends. The CDR3 has 14 amino acids. The germline V gene has CDR1 LNHDA and CDR2 SQIVND (reference sequence). DNA for the CDR3: TGTGCCAGTAGTATAGGGGGAGGCCTCTACGAGCAGTACTTC. Its protein product is CASSIGGGLYEQYF.

The chain recombines TRBV7-3 with TRBJ2-3; TRBD2 matches at 11 bases. With 5 bases clipped from V and 1 base from J, the junction kept 5 bases outside the gene matches. The CDR3 runs 16 residues. Looked up from germline, CDR1 is SGHTA and CDR2 is FQGTGA. CDR3 region: CASSKELAGGTDTQYF. CDR3 DNA sequence: TGTGCCAGCAGCAAGGAACTAGCGGGGGGCACAGATACGCAGTATTTT.

This chain joins TRBV21-1 and TRBJ2-5; the table's TRBD1 call for D was not verified on the DNA. TRBV21-1 counts as a pseudogene. The CDR3 covers 15 residues. The CDR3 here is CASSKGQGASETQYF. CDR3 in DNA: TGTGCCAGCAGCAAAGGACAGGGGGCTTCAGAGACCCAGTACTTC.

This rearrangement joins TRBV12-3 or TRBV12-4 to TRBJ1-2, with 7 nucleotides matching TRBD1. This CDR3 region has 13 residues. Germline trimming cut 4 bases from V and 8 bases from J; bases unmatched to any gene: 7. CDR3 nucleotide sequence: TGTGCCAGCAGTTCCTACAGGGGCGAAGGCTACACCTTC. Its protein product is CASSSYRGEGYTF.

The chain has TRBV28 and TRBJ2-7; TRBD2 is a possible D gene (5 bases). Germline CDR1 is MDHEN and CDR2 is SYDVKM. The CDR3 consists of 14 residues. Trimming cost V 8 bases and J 2 bases, with 16 bases left between them. The CDR3 DNA sequence: TGTGCCAGCCATCGACGGGATATACCCTACGAGCAGTACTTC. Residues: CASHRRDIPYEQYF. The full variable domain, completed using reference TRBV28 and TRBJ2-7, is DVKVTQSSRYLVKRTGEKVFLECVQDMDHENMFWYRQDPGLGLRLIYFSYDVKMKEKGDIPEGYSVSREKKERFSLILESASTNQTSMYLCASHRRDIPYEQYFGPGTRLTVT.

CDR3 DNA: TGCGCCAGCAGCTTTGGGACTACGACCTACAATGAGCAGTTCTTC. Protein: CASSFGTTTYNEQFF. This chain connects TRBV5-1 to TRBJ2-1, with TRBD2 matching 7 bases. V was pared by 2 bases and J by 2 bases, with 4 bases of the junction left unmatched. Per germline, CDR1 SGHRS and CDR2 YFSETQ. The CDR3 is 15 amino acids.

Points on this clone: Within the sample, other DNA sequences also encode this same CDR3. The chain uses TRBV5-1 and TRBJ1-2, with TRBD1 identical over 7 bases. Trimming removed 0 bases from V and 2 bases from J; junction bases left unmatched: 1. The CDR3 consists of 14 residues. CDR1 and CDR2 from the germline V gene are SGHRS and YFSETQ. The CDR3 DNA sequence: TGCGCCAGCAGCTTGGGACAGGGAAACTATGGCTACACCTTC. The encoded protein is CASSLGQGNYGYTF.

The chain recombines TRBV29-1 with TRBJ1-1; D remains unclear. V dropped 8 bases and J dropped 0 bases, with 10 bases sitting between them. Germline V gives CDR1 SQVTM, CDR2 ANQGSEA. This CDR3 region has 12 residues. The CDR3: CSTDGVNTEAFF. CDR3 coding DNA: TGCAGCACGGACGGAGTGAACACTGAAGCTTTCTTT.

The rearrangement joins TRBV6-5 to TRBJ2-5; 10 bases are shared with TRBD1. V shed 6 bases, J shed 3 bases, and the junction held 7 bases outside the gene matches. The germline V gene has CDR1 MNHEY and CDR2 SVGAGI. The CDR3 has 15 amino acids. DNA for the CDR3: TGTGCCAGCAGAAAGACAGGGGGCTTAAAAGAGACCCAGTACTTC. It specifies CASRKTGGLKETQYF.

The table lists this clone with many counts. V and J are TRBV13 and TRBJ2-7; tentative D call: TRBD1 (7 bases). Trimming shortened V by 5 bases and J by 2 bases, and 16 bases separated the two germline ends. From germline, CDR1 is PRHDT and CDR2 FYEKMQ (reference sequence). This CDR3 spans 15 amino acids. The CDR3 bases are TGTGCCAGCAGCCAGGGAGGACAGGACCCCTACGAGCAGTACTTC. This sequence encodes CASSQGGQDPYEQYF.

The chain employs TRBV2 and TRBJ2-1; 12 bases match TRBD2. The junction had 8 bases not matched to a gene; V was cut back by 8 bases and J by 6 bases. This CDR3 comprises 15 residues. Germline-derived CDR1 and CDR2 are SNHLY and FYNNEI. The CDR3 nucleotides are TGTGCCAGCTCGCGCGGACTAGCGGGGCGCAATGAGCAGTTCTTC. This sequence encodes CASSRGLAGRNEQFF.

This chain connects TRBV28 to TRBJ2-7; 12 bases are shared with TRBD2. This CDR3 is 15 amino acids long. With 7 bases clipped from V and 0 bases from J, the junction kept 4 bases outside the gene matches. CDR1 and CDR2 (germline): MDHEN, SYDVKM. This CDR3 reads CASNPGLAGSYEQYF. The CDR3 coding sequence is TGTGCCAGCAATCCGGGACTAGCGGGCTCCTACGAGCAGTACTTC.

The chain combines TRBV28 with TRBJ2-7, with D perhaps TRBD1 (6 bases). Per the germline V gene, CDR1 is MDHEN and CDR2 is SYDVKM. The CDR3 covers 15 residues. With 2 bases removed from V and 3 bases from J, the gap between germline ends came to 14 bases. Here the CDR3 reads CASSLRGGKIYEQYF. In DNA, the CDR3 is TGTGCCAGCAGTTTACGTGGGGGCAAAATCTACGAGCAGTACTTC. Full variable domain (rest looked up from reference TRBV28 and TRBJ2-7): DVKVTQSSRYLVKRTGEKVFLECVQDMDHENMFWYRQDPGLGLRLIYFSYDVKMKEKGDIPEGYSVSREKKERFSLILESASTNQTSMYLCASSLRGGKIYEQYFGPGTRLTVT.

The V call is TRBV27, the J call TRBJ2-7; unclear D gene. Germline V gene lookup returns CDR1 MNHEY and CDR2 SMNVEV (reference sequence). This CDR3 spans 14 amino acids. Trimming stripped 5 bases from V and 2 bases from J, with 13 bases between. The CDR3 nucleotides read TGTGCCAGCAGTCCCATCGACAAAACCTACGAGCAGTACTTC. The encoded protein is CASSPIDKTYEQYF.

The rearrangement joins TRBV27 to TRBJ2-2; D gene ambiguous. Germline CDR1 reads MNHEY; CDR2 reads SMNVEV (reference sequence). CDR3 length equals 12 residues. Trimming shortened V by 2 bases and J by 7 bases, and 5 bases separated the two germline ends. The CDR3 is CASSLAIGELFF. CDR3 nucleotide sequence: TGTGCCAGCAGTTTAGCGATCGGGGAGCTGTTTTTT.

CDR3 in amino acids: CASLIRDRVSYEQYF. CDR3 DNA sequence: TGTGCCAGTTTAATAAGGGACAGGGTCTCCTACGAGCAGTACTTC. The genes are TRBV6-5 and TRBJ2-7; TRBD1 matches 9 bases. V lost 9 bases and J lost 0; bases outside the gene matches: 9. Germline CDR1 and CDR2: MNHEY and SVGAGI. The length of the CDR3 is 15 residues.

The CDR3 DNA reads as TGTGCCAGCTCACCGGCCAGGGGCGGCTATGGCTACACCTTC. This codes for CASSPARGGYGYTF. This rearrangement joins TRBV18 to TRBJ1-2; a weak D match, TRBD1 (6 bases). The V and J ends lost 3 bases and 4 bases respectively, with 12 bases between them. The germline CDR1 and CDR2 sequences are KGHSH and LQKENI. This CDR3 contains 14 residues.

The chain has TRBV4-3 and TRBJ2-5; D not certain. CDR3 size: 17 residues. From germline, CDR1 is LGHNA and CDR2 YSLEER. With 2 bases removed from V and 4 bases from J, the gap between germline ends came to 20 bases. Written as DNA, the CDR3 is TGCGCCAGCAGCCAATCTCCTGAAGTTGCACTTGGAGAGACCCAGTACTTC. Protein: CASSQSPEVALGETQYF.

This clone was seen a few times. The chain uses TRBV29-1 and TRBJ1-1, with TRBD1 identical over 7 bases. Germline-derived CDR1 and CDR2 are SQVTM and ANQGSEA. The CDR3 runs to 16 residues. Losses at the gene ends were 3 bases for V and 3 bases for J; bases not matched to a gene: 13. CDR3 loop: CSVDLGGTRGDTEAFF. CDR3 bases: TGCAGCGTTGATTTAGGGGGCACAAGGGGGGACACTGAAGCTTTCTTT.

This sequence joins TRBV24-1 and TRBJ2-7, with TRBD1 identical over 10 bases. Germline CDR1 and CDR2: KGHDR and SFDVKD. J lost 0 bases, V lost 3 bases, and 1 base had no gene match. CDR3 length equals 15 residues. The CDR3 loop reads CATSDGTGASYEQYF. CDR3 nucleotide sequence: TGTGCCACCAGTGATGGGACAGGGGCCTCCTACGAGCAGTACTTC.